The 4 T cell receptor beta chains below were found in one sample sequenced in a study of read filtering for tumor transcriptome and immune sequencing (dated by TCRdb to about 2020). The run used an Illumina HiSeq 4000. Starting from approximately 0.4 ug RNA, TCR libraries were constructed with the Immunoverse kit using molecular barcoded adaptors that cover the alpha/delta and beta/gamma chains. The raw public data were reprocessed by TCRdb itself: fastp quality trimming at Q25, MiXCR clonotype calling, in-frame beta chains only. Every distinct CDR3 protein forms one entry, paired with its most common genes and DNA. In this sample the table shows about 39,000 distinct CDR3 sequences, around 15% of which occur a single time. The top ten clones comprise roughly 18% of the sample. Sequencing used a population of CD138-negative cells sorted from bone marrow. Reading the label with the study, this specimen's cell subset or site is: bone marrow mononuclear cells depleted of CD138+ plasma/myeloma cells by negative magnetic selection. The receptors were gathered from a donor over 35 with multiple myeloma.

This clonotype was found a few times. V and J are TRBV5-6 and TRBJ2-2, with 11 bases aligning to TRBD1. Per the germline V gene, CDR1 is SGHDT and CDR2 is YYEEEE. The CDR3 totals 16 residues. V lost 3 bases and J lost 3; bases outside the gene matches: 4. CDR3 protein: CASSWTGGTDTGELFF. The CDR3 DNA reads as TGTGCCAGCAGCTGGACAGGGGGCACGGACACCGGGGAGCTGTTTTTT.

A note on this clonotype: This likely came from a read error, as a far larger clone is one base away. Likely a read error: the CDR3 ends without its conserved phenylalanine or tryptophan. V usage is TRBV7-9 and J usage is TRBJ1-1; 7 positions match TRBD1. J lost 1 base, V lost 5 bases, and 4 bases had no gene match. The CDR3 length is 14 residues. The germline CDR1 and CDR2 sequences are SEHNR and FQNEAQ (reference sequence). The CDR3 DNA sequence: TGTGCCAGCAGCAGCAAGGGGGCGAACACTGAAGCTTTCCTT. Translating it yields CASSSKGANTEAFL.

In its sample, this clonotype was seen many times. This chain links TRBV28 with TRBJ2-1, with TRBD2 identical over 9 bases. Germline values: CDR1 MDHEN, CDR2 SYDVKM. This CDR3 is built from 16 residues. J lost 4 bases, V lost 5 bases, and 9 bases had no gene match. The DNA of the CDR3 is TGTGCCAGCAGTCGTCTGGGAGCGGGGGGATACAATGAGCAGTTCTTC. Its protein product is CASSRLGAGGYNEQFF. The full variable domain, completed using reference TRBV28 and TRBJ2-1, is DVKVTQSSRYLVKRTGEKVFLECVQDMDHENMFWYRQDPGLGLRLIYFSYDVKMKEKGDIPEGYSVSREKKERFSLILESASTNQTSMYLCASSRLGAGGYNEQFFGPGTRLTVL.

Concerning this clonotype itself: A far larger clone is one base from this, pointing to a likely read error. J is TRBJ2-2 and V is TRBV7-8, with D perhaps given as TRBD1 or TRBD2 (5 bases each). Germline lookup yields CDR1 SGHVS and CDR2 FQNEAQ. CDR3 length equals 14 residues. The chain's CDR3 is CASSSSGTAGELSF. The CDR3, as DNA: TGTGCCAGCAGCTCCTCCGGGACCGCTGGGGAGCTGTCTTTT.